Listed here are 11 T cell receptor beta chains from one sample, sequenced in a study of CD8 T cells in Susac syndrome. With random hexamers, 0.5 to 1 ug RNA was reverse transcribed. TCRdb re-called the immunoSEQ multiplex PCR reads through MiXCR, storing one row per CDR3 protein. The data show 200,000 to 250,000 distinct CDR3 sequences, 95% seen once. Sequenced sample: CD4+ T cells from PBMCs. The receptors derive from a human donor with multiple sclerosis.

The CDR3 loop is CASSLRYEQYF. Written as DNA, the CDR3 is TGTGCCAGCAGTTTAAGGTACGAGCAGTACTTC. This chain uses TRBV28 with TRBJ2-7; unclear D gene. Germline lookup yields CDR1 MDHEN and CDR2 SYDVKM. The CDR3 covers 11 residues. V dropped 2 bases and J dropped 4 bases, with 3 bases sitting between them.

The chain is built from TRBV19 and TRBJ2-7; 7 bases fit TRBD1. Losses at the gene ends were 5 bases for V and 3 bases for J; bases not matched to a gene: 1. CDR1 and CDR2 (germline): LNHDA, SQIVND (reference sequence). This CDR3 is 12 amino acids long. The CDR3 loop reads CASSAGGYEQYF. The DNA of the CDR3 is TGTGCCAGTAGTGCAGGGGGCTACGAGCAGTACTTC.

This chain joins TRBV2 and TRBJ2-1; D is tentatively TRBD1 or TRBD2 (5 bases each). CDR1 is SNHLY, CDR2 FYNNEI, per germline. The V end lost 8 bases, the J end lost 15 bases, and 8 bases lay between the germline ends. This CDR3 region has 8 residues. The CDR3 sequence: CASEGWFF. DNA of the CDR3: TGTGCCAGCGAGGGGTGGTTCTTC.

This chain uses TRBV9 with TRBJ2-7; 7 nucleotides align to TRBD2. Germline CDR1 and CDR2: SGDLS and YYNGEE. The CDR3 runs 14 residues. With V trimmed by 5 bases and J by 4 bases, 9 bases remained unmatched. The CDR3 spells CASSLAESKYEQYF. CDR3 nucleotides: TGTGCCAGCAGTCTAGCGGAATCCAAATACGAGCAGTACTTC.

The CDR3 DNA is TGCAGTGCTAGGGAAATGGCCCTTTACGAGCAGTACTTC. Protein sequence: CSAREMALYEQYF. V and J are TRBV20-1 and TRBJ2-7; no definite D call. This CDR3 comprises 13 residues. CDR1 and CDR2 from the germline V gene are DFQATT and SNEGSKA (reference sequence). The V and J ends lost 3 bases and 4 bases respectively, with 13 bases between them.

The chain links TRBV12-5 to TRBJ2-7, with 12 bases lining up with TRBD2. The CDR3 sequence is 15 residues long. V shed 4 bases and J 3 bases; nucleotides not matched to a gene: 4. Germline V gene sequence: CDR1 LGHNT, CDR2 FRNRAP. CDR3 nucleotide sequence: TGTGCTAGTGGTTACCGACTAGCGGGGGTCTACGAGCAGTACTTC. Residues: CASGYRLAGVYEQYF.

This rearrangement joins TRBV20-1 to TRBJ2-1, with D unresolved. CDR1 and CDR2 (germline): DFQATT, SNEGSKA (reference sequence). Trimming took off 5 bases at V and 5 bases at J, with 16 bases between the two ends. The CDR3 covers 14 residues. The CDR3, as DNA: TGCAGTGCTCCCGATCGTTCCTCAGACAATGAGCAGTTCTTC. Its protein product is CSAPDRSSDNEQFF.

This chain links TRBV7-8 with TRBJ2-3; D call uncertain. The V end lost 7 bases, the J end lost 0 bases, and 23 bases lay between the germline ends. The CDR3 is 18 residues long. CDR1 and CDR2 from the germline V gene are SGHVS and FQNEAQ. In DNA, the CDR3 is TGTGCCAGCATCAAACGTTGGTCCCACAGTTCTAGCACAGATACGCAGTATTTT. This translates into CASIKRWSHSSSTDTQYF. The full variable domain, completed using reference TRBV7-8 and TRBJ2-3, is GAGVSQSPRYKVAKRGQDVALRCDPISGHVSLFWYQQALGQGPEFLTYFQNEAQLDKSGLPSDRFFAERPEGSVSTLKIQRTQQEDSAVYLCASIKRWSHSSSTDTQYFGPGTRLTVL.

The V gene is TRBV27, the J gene TRBJ1-1; weak D call: TRBD1 (5 bases). This CDR3 has 14 amino acids. Germline V lookup: CDR1 MNHEY, CDR2 SMNVEV (reference sequence). V was trimmed by 6 bases and J by 9 bases, leaving 20 bases between them. CDR3 amino acids: CASSTLGPDRQAFF. CDR3 DNA sequence: TGTGCCAGCAGCACCTTGGGCCCCGACAGACAAGCTTTCTTT.

This chain connects TRBV2 to TRBJ2-7; 12 positions match TRBD2. Germline CDR1 is SNHLY and CDR2 is FYNNEI. The ends lost 6 bases at V and 0 bases at J; junction bases unmatched: 3. The CDR3 loop spans 15 amino acids. In nucleotides, the CDR3 is TGTGCCAGCAGAGGACTAGCGGGGACCTCCTACGAGCAGTACTTC. Protein sequence: CASRGLAGTSYEQYF.

The V gene is TRBV30, the J gene TRBJ2-7, with 9 nucleotides matching TRBD2. Germline CDR1 GTSNPN, CDR2 SVGIG (reference sequence). After removal of 2 bases from V and 3 bases from J, the junction contained 5 bases not matched to a gene. The CDR3 is made up of 14 amino acids. This chain's CDR3 is CAWSSLAGIYEQYF. CDR3 bases: TGTGCCTGGAGTAGCCTAGCGGGGATCTACGAGCAGTACTTC.